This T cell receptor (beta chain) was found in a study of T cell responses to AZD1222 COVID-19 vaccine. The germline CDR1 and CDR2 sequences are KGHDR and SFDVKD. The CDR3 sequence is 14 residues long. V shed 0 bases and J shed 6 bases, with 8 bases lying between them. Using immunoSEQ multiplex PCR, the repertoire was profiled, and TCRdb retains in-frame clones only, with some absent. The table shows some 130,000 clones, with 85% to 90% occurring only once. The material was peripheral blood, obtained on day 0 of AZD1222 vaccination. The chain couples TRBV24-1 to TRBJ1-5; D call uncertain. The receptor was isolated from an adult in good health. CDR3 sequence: CATSDLSRTQPQHF. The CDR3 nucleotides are TGTGCCACCAGTGATTTGTCGAGAACTCAGCCCCAGCATTTT.